This T cell receptor beta chain was sequenced for a study of primary melanoma T cells and metastatic recurrence. Looking at the study overall: Primary melanomas here were stage T2 to T4, over 1 mm thick. General study results and limits: T-cell fraction over 20% seemed protective regardless of ulceration or nodes. Primary melanomas may harbor an effective T-cell antitumor response, authors suggested.

Sequencing used immunoSEQ multiplex PCR; TCRdb keeps in-frame clones, though not all of them. The repertoire holds fewer than 250 clones, with around four fifths as singletons. As to this clone: Its antigen is unidentified.

Germline assignment: CDR1 MNHGY and CDR2 SAAAGT. This CDR3 spans 16 amino acids. The ends lost 6 bases at V and 6 bases at J; junction bases unmatched: 15. The chain links TRBV6-8 to TRBJ1-2; 8 nucleotides match TRBD1. Sequencing was performed on melanoma tumor tissue. The receptor was isolated from a human donor with melanoma. CDR3 sequence reads: CASRSGRGLGVDGYTF. CDR3 in DNA: TGTGCCAGCAGGTCGGGCAGGGGGCTCGGAGTTGATGGCTACACCTTC.